This T cell receptor beta chain appears in the sequencing data of a study of post-analysis software for immune sequencing data. Notes on the study in general: Comparison of patients with controls showed four or five TRBV segments more frequent in patients, TRBV5-6, TRBV5-1 and TRBV20-1 among them. Clustering by F measure revealed strong co-clustering among samples prepared together in one batch.

Looked up from germline, CDR1 is SQVTM and CDR2 is ANQGSEA. This CDR3 is built from 15 residues. Unique molecular identifiers were carried by the TCR beta cDNA libraries. One entry per CDR3 protein, called by TCRdb with MiXCR from the PCR reads. The sample has hundreds of thousands of distinct CDR3 sequences; less than 35% are singletons. A remark on this clonotype: Antigen unknown. A much larger clone lies one base from this, so it may be a read error.

This TCR was recovered from a girl between 5 and 17 years old with multiple sclerosis. V usage is TRBV29-1 and J usage is TRBJ2-1; 7 bases are a match to TRBD2. The sequenced sample consisted of blood. The CDR3 reads CSVESWLAAYDEQFF. In DNA, the CDR3 is TGCAGCGTTGAGAGCTGGCTAGCGGCCTACGATGAGCAGTTCTTC.